This is a list of T cell receptor beta chains from one sample in a study of CD8 T cells in Susac syndrome. TCRdb reprocessed the immunoSEQ multiplex PCR reads via MiXCR and lists one record per CDR3 protein. The data contain 80,000 to 90,000 distinct CDR3 sequences, approximately 95% of them seen just once; the ten biggest clones take up more than 0.45%. Sequenced input: CD8+ T cells from PBMCs. The receptors come from a human donor with Susac syndrome. CDR3s include the opening cysteine and the closing phenylalanine or tryptophan. The D gene is left open where the match is weak. The size field is filled for only some rows; it gives once, few, many or a size class.

abundance: NA; v_gene: TRBV28; j_gene: TRBJ2-5; d_gene: NA; CDR3nt: TGTGCCAGCAGTTTACCCCTAGGGAGGGAGACCCAGTACTTC; CDR3aa: CASSLPLGRETQYF
abundance: NA; v_gene: TRBV20-1; j_gene: TRBJ2-3; d_gene: NA; CDR3nt: TGCAGTGCTAGCCCACGAGCCCTGACTAGCACAGATACGCAGTATTTT; CDR3aa: CSASPRALTSTDTQYF
abundance: NA; v_gene: TRBV20-1; j_gene: TRBJ2-7; d_gene: NA; CDR3nt: TGCAGTGCAGGAGCCGAGTACTTC; CDR3aa: CSAGAEYF
abundance: once; v_gene: TRBV2; j_gene: TRBJ2-3; d_gene: NA; CDR3nt: TGTGCCAGCACCGGGCCGGTGGGCACAGATACGCAGTATTTT; CDR3aa: CASTGPVGTDTQYF
abundance: NA; v_gene: TRBV5-1; j_gene: TRBJ1-2; d_gene: NA; CDR3nt: TGCGCCAGCAGCTTGTCGGCCTATGGCTACACCTTC; CDR3aa: CASSLSAYGYTF
abundance: NA; v_gene: TRBV19; j_gene: TRBJ2-2; d_gene: NA; CDR3nt: TGTGCCAGTAGTATTGAGGGCGCCGGGGAGCTGTTTTTT; CDR3aa: CASSIEGAGELFF
abundance: NA; v_gene: TRBV7-2; j_gene: TRBJ1-2; d_gene: TRBD1; CDR3nt: TGTGCCAGCAGCTTAGCGGGACAGTGGGATGGCTACACCTTC; CDR3aa: CASSLAGQWDGYTF
abundance: NA; v_gene: TRBV12-3/TRBV12-4; j_gene: TRBJ1-2; d_gene: NA; CDR3nt: TGTGCCAGCACCGACGGAAACTATGGCTACACCTTC; CDR3aa: CASTDGNYGYTF
abundance: NA; v_gene: TRBV10-3; j_gene: TRBJ2-1; d_gene: NA; CDR3nt: TGTGCCATCAGTGATTCGGAGGGGGGTTGGGGCAATGAGCAGTTCTTC; CDR3aa: CAISDSEGGWGNEQFF
abundance: NA; v_gene: TRBV29-1; j_gene: TRBJ1-1; d_gene: NA; CDR3nt: TGCAGCGTTGAAGGTCGGGGGTCTGCTGAAGCTTTCTTT; CDR3aa: CSVEGRGSAEAFF
abundance: NA; v_gene: TRBV5-1; j_gene: TRBJ2-1; d_gene: NA; CDR3nt: TGCGCCAGCAGCTTGGGGATCGGCAATGAGCAGTTCTTC; CDR3aa: CASSLGIGNEQFF
abundance: NA; v_gene: TRBV7-9; j_gene: TRBJ2-4; d_gene: TRBD1; CDR3nt: TGTGCCAGCAGCGGTCAATTGACAGGGCTGAACATTCAGTACTTC; CDR3aa: CASSGQLTGLNIQYF
abundance: NA; v_gene: TRBV5-1; j_gene: TRBJ2-7; d_gene: NA; CDR3nt: TGCGCCAGCAGGCCCCCTACATCCCGGGACTTAGACTTC; CDR3aa: CASRPPTSRDLDF
abundance: NA; v_gene: TRBV25-1; j_gene: TRBJ1-1; d_gene: NA; CDR3nt: TGTGCCAGCAGTGAATATAACAGTGAGATGGCTTTCTTT; CDR3aa: CASSEYNSEMAFF
abundance: NA; v_gene: TRBV7-9; j_gene: TRBJ2-1; d_gene: TRBD2; CDR3nt: TGTGCCAGCAGCTTAGTGACTAGCGGGAACGATGAGCAGTTCTTC; CDR3aa: CASSLVTSGNDEQFF
abundance: NA; v_gene: TRBV28; j_gene: TRBJ2-7; d_gene: NA; CDR3nt: TGTGCCAGCAGGAGGGGTCACTACGAGCAGTACTTC; CDR3aa: CASRRGHYEQYF
abundance: once; v_gene: TRBV7-9; j_gene: TRBJ2-5; d_gene: TRBD1; CDR3nt: TGTGCCAGCAGCCACAGACAGGGACAAGAGACCCAGTACTTC; CDR3aa: CASSHRQGQETQYF
abundance: NA; v_gene: TRBV27; j_gene: TRBJ1-1; d_gene: NA; CDR3nt: TGTGCCAGCAGTTTTAGGGTTACGTACACTGAAGCTTTCTTT; CDR3aa: CASSFRVTYTEAFF
abundance: NA; v_gene: TRBV7-7; j_gene: TRBJ2-5; d_gene: NA; CDR3nt: TGTGCTAGCAGCCAATCGACAGGAATCCAAGAGACCCAGTACTTC; CDR3aa: CASSQSTGIQETQYF
abundance: NA; v_gene: TRBV24-1; j_gene: TRBJ2-1; d_gene: TRBD2; CDR3nt: TGTGCCACCCTGAGGAGGGACGGGGGGTACAATGAGCAGTTCTTC; CDR3aa: CATLRRDGGYNEQFF
abundance: once; v_gene: TRBV7-9; j_gene: TRBJ2-7; d_gene: NA; CDR3nt: TGTGCCAGCAGCAAGGCGTACAGGGTACCCTCCTACGAGCAGTACTTC; CDR3aa: CASSKAYRVPSYEQYF
abundance: NA; v_gene: TRBV19; j_gene: TRBJ1-1; d_gene: NA; CDR3nt: TGTGCCAGTAGTATCGGACACTTCACTGAAGCTTTCTTT; CDR3aa: CASSIGHFTEAFF
abundance: NA; v_gene: TRBV6-5; j_gene: TRBJ2-1; d_gene: TRBD1; CDR3nt: TGTGCCAGCAGTTACTCAGGACAGGTGAACAATGAGCAGTTCTTC; CDR3aa: CASSYSGQVNNEQFF
abundance: NA; v_gene: TRBV9; j_gene: TRBJ2-5; d_gene: NA; CDR3nt: TGTGCCAGCAGCGTAGAAGGGGCGGAAGAGACCCAGTACTTC; CDR3aa: CASSVEGAEETQYF
abundance: NA; v_gene: TRBV20-1; j_gene: TRBJ2-5; d_gene: TRBD2; CDR3nt: TGCAGTGCTAGAGATGTGGTGGGACTAGCGGGAGAGACCCAGTACTTC; CDR3aa: CSARDVVGLAGETQYF
abundance: NA; v_gene: TRBV13; j_gene: TRBJ2-7; d_gene: NA; CDR3nt: TGTGCCAGCAGCGCTCTCGACGAGCAGTACTTC; CDR3aa: CASSALDEQYF
abundance: NA; v_gene: TRBV12-3/TRBV12-4; j_gene: TRBJ1-1; d_gene: NA; CDR3nt: TGTGCCAGCACCCAACGGGGAGAAGGAATTGAAGCTTTCTTT; CDR3aa: CASTQRGEGIEAFF
abundance: NA; v_gene: TRBV14; j_gene: TRBJ2-7; d_gene: NA; CDR3nt: TGTGCCAGCAGCCAAGTACAGCGGGTGTACGAGCAGTACTTC; CDR3aa: CASSQVQRVYEQYF